The 4 T cell receptor beta chains presented below share a single source sample, sequenced in a study of cytomegalovirus exposure and HLA in healthy donors. Primers for the PCR totalled 60 Vbeta and 13 Jbeta. Profiled with immunoSEQ multiplex PCR; TCRdb holds only in-frame clones, not every one. The data show 65,000 to 85,000 clones, around 80% seen once. The sample consisted of PBMCs. The receptor source for this set is a man aged 50 or older in good health and CMV-seropositive.

V usage is TRBV27 and J usage is TRBJ2-1; 10 bases match TRBD2. The germline V gene encodes CDR1 MNHEY and CDR2 SMNVEV (reference sequence). V was pared by 2 bases and J by 10 bases, with 11 bases of the junction left unmatched. The CDR3 runs 16 residues. The CDR3 spells CASSLSAVLAGVEQFF. In DNA form, the CDR3 reads TGTGCCAGCAGTTTAAGTGCGGTTCTAGCGGGAGTCGAGCAGTTCTTC.

This clone was picked up a small number of times. The gene calls are TRBV19 and TRBJ2-2, with D uncertain. Between the trimmed V and J ends, which lost 7 bases and 0 bases, there was a span of 9 bases. The CDR3 has 14 residues. Germline V gene lookup returns CDR1 LNHDA and CDR2 SQIVND (reference sequence). CDR3 amino acids: CASTKQPNTGELFF. CDR3 nucleotide sequence: TGTGCCAGTACCAAACAGCCGAACACCGGGGAGCTGTTTTTT.

The gene calls are TRBV6-6 and TRBJ1-1; D possibly corresponds to TRBD1 (5 bases). The CDR3 has 15 amino acids. Germline V gene sequence: CDR1 MNHNY, CDR2 SVGAGI (reference sequence). V was cut by 6 bases and J by 0 bases, with 14 bases left in between. This CDR3 reads CASRSTVPMNTEAFF. The CDR3 region has the DNA TGTGCCAGCAGATCGACAGTTCCCATGAACACTGAAGCTTTCTTT.

The chain employs TRBV11-1 and TRBJ2-7, with D perhaps TRBD1 (5 bases). The CDR3 spans 11 residues. In germline, CDR1 is SGHAT, CDR2 FQDESV (reference sequence). With 5 bases removed from V and 5 bases from J, the gap between germline ends came to 7 bases. CDR3 region: CASSLRDEQYF. As DNA, the CDR3 is TGTGCCAGCAGCCTCAGGGACGAGCAGTACTTC.